This TCR beta chain derives from a study of graft-versus-host responses after intestinal transplantation. Study-wide findings and caveats: Some patients had graft-donor T cell macrochimerism. In their allografts, the ratios of graft-versus-host to host-versus-graft T cell clones were high.

Details on this clone: As yet, its antigen is unknown.

Using immunoSEQ multiplex PCR, the repertoire was profiled, and TCRdb retains in-frame clones only, with some absent. The sample has 40,000 to 45,000 clones; about 90% are singletons. The clonotype was recovered from a human patient who received an intestinal transplant, so some T cells may come from the graft donor. Source: PBMCs, taken about 310 days after intestinal transplant.

The CDR3 is CASSLERGGSNEQFF. DNA of the CDR3: TGTGCCAGCAGTCTAGAGCGGGGGGGCTCCAATGAGCAGTTCTTC. The chain joins TRBV6-5 to TRBJ2-1; TRBD2 aligns across 10 bases. The CDR3 runs to 15 residues. Germline-derived CDR1 and CDR2 are MNHEY and SVGAGI. The V segment lost 5 bases and the J segment 6 bases; nucleotides outside the gene matches: 7.